This T cell receptor beta chain was recovered during a study of blood T cell repertoires in COVID-19. Study context: There were acute and convalescent COVID-19 samples, and they came from the United States, Italy and Spain. In each case, the material was cDNA or gDNA derived from T cells, B-cell-depleted T cells, or PBMCs.

Seattle patients were enrolled while actively infected and followed longitudinally. Original methodology: Estimation of nucleated cell counts was performed using reference gene primer amplification. Profiling relied on immunoSEQ multiplex PCR, and the TCRdb table lists in-frame clones only, not all of them. V and J calls and clone size are those listed in that table; D and trimming were worked out from the DNA. The data contain approximately 80,000 clones, about 85% of them seen just once; the ten biggest clones take up 3% to 3.5%. Sequencing was done on a sample of peripheral blood. The sequence was obtained from a woman over 75 with COVID-19, enrolled during active disease.

The CDR3 DNA is TGTGCCTGGAGTCTCTATGGCTACACCTTC. Encoded protein: CAWSLYGYTF. The V and J genes are TRBV30 and TRBJ1-2, with unresolved D. Germline V gene data show CDR1 as GTSNPN and CDR2 as SVGIG (reference sequence). The length of the CDR3 is 10 residues. V dropped 2 bases and J dropped 4 bases, with 2 bases sitting between them.